This is a list of T cell receptor beta chains from one sample in a study of control samples from healthy donors and cancer patients. Data came from immunoSEQ multiplex PCR; TCRdb stores just in-frame clones and leaves some out. The table shows roughly 80,000 clones, with 70% to 90% occurring only once. The sample taken for sequencing was blood. The origin of the receptors is a woman in her forties or fifties in good health. Both conserved end residues are part of each CDR3. The D gene is left open where the match is weak. Size is omitted from some rows. Given values are once, few, many or a class for expanded clones.

>TRBV5-1|TRBJ1-3|NA|NA
CASSLEGNTIYF
TGCGCCAGCAGCTTGGAAGGAAACACCATATATTTT
>TRBV3-1/TRBV3-2|TRBJ1-2|NA|NA
CASAHLGQLPYTF
TGTGCCAGCGCCCACCTAGGGCAGCTACCCTACACCTTC
>TRBV2|TRBJ1-1|NA|NA
CASNSYGRGAFF
TGTGCCAGCAACTCTTACGGGCGCGGGGCTTTCTTT
>TRBV27|TRBJ2-5|NA|NA
CASSDREGETQYF
TGTGCCAGCAGCGACAGGGAGGGAGAGACCCAGTACTTC
>TRBV3-1/TRBV3-2|TRBJ2-5|NA|NA
CASSFKAGGAETQYF
TGTGCCAGCAGCTTCAAGGCCGGGGGCGCGGAGACCCAGTACTTC
>TRBV21-1|TRBJ2-2|NA|NA
CASSRGDSNTGELFF
TGTGCCAGCAGCAGGGGGGACTCGAACACCGGGGAGCTGTTTTTT
>TRBV27|TRBJ1-4|TRBD1|NA
CASSRQGGEKLFF
TGTGCCAGCAGTCGACAGGGCGGGGAAAAACTGTTTTTT
>TRBV7-8|TRBJ1-5|NA|NA
CASSLVRDDNQPQHF
TGTGCCAGCAGCTTAGTCCGGGACGACAATCAGCCCCAGCATTTT
>TRBV6-5|TRBJ2-3|NA|NA
CASGKSTDTQYF
TGTGCCAGCGGGAAGAGCACAGATACGCAGTATTTT
>TRBV7-9|TRBJ1-1|NA|NA
CASSLGAGAMNTEAFF
TGTGCCAGCAGCTTGGGCGCAGGGGCCATGAACACTGAAGCTTTCTTT
>TRBV5-4|TRBJ1-1|NA|NA
CASSSEAGDTEAFF
TGTGCCAGCAGCTCCGAGGCCGGAGACACTGAAGCTTTCTTT
>TRBV6-5|TRBJ1-4|NA|NA
CASTYATGDEKLFF
TGTGCCAGCACTTATGCTACCGGGGATGAAAAACTGTTTTTT
>TRBV5-6|TRBJ2-7|TRBD2|NA
CASSFGGTSYEQYF
TGTGCCAGCAGCTTCGGGGGGACTAGCTACGAGCAGTACTTC
>TRBV30|TRBJ2-7|NA|NA
CAWSLSQASEQYF
TGTGCCTGGAGCCTATCACAAGCCTCGGAGCAGTACTTC
>TRBV29-1|TRBJ2-4|NA|NA
CSGEGGDGDIQYF
TGCAGCGGTGAGGGGGGGGACGGGGACATTCAGTACTTC
>TRBV9|TRBJ1-5|NA|few
CASSRGENQPQHF
TGTGCCAGCAGCCGTGGGGAGAATCAGCCCCAGCATTTT
>TRBV15|TRBJ2-2|NA|NA
CATSRDPTADTGELFF
TGTGCCACCAGCAGAGACCCCACAGCGGACACCGGGGAGCTGTTTTTT
>TRBV5-1|TRBJ1-4|NA|NA
CASSLVLGAREKLFF
TGCGCCAGCAGCTTGGTTTTGGGGGCGAGAGAAAAACTGTTTTTT
>TRBV11-2|TRBJ1-3|NA|NA
CASSVGAPGNTIYF
TGTGCCAGCAGCGTGGGGGCGCCTGGAAACACCATATATTTT
>TRBV19|TRBJ2-7|TRBD1|NA
CASSTNGQGNGEQYF
TGTGCCAGTAGTACAAACGGACAGGGGAATGGCGAGCAGTACTTC
>TRBV11-2|TRBJ2-1|NA|NA
CASSLEGVSYNEQFF
TGTGCCAGCAGCTTAGAGGGGGTCTCCTACAATGAGCAGTTCTTC
>TRBV5-6|TRBJ2-3|TRBD1|NA
CASSLGTGMTDTQYF
TGTGCCAGCAGCTTGGGGACAGGGATGACAGATACGCAGTATTTT
>TRBV3-1/TRBV3-2|TRBJ1-2|NA|NA
CASKSDSLGGGYTF
TGTGCCAGCAAATCCGACAGCTTAGGAGGTGGCTACACCTTC
>TRBV28|TRBJ1-3|TRBD1|NA
CASSRRSTLQGPGNTIYF
TGTGCCAGCAGTCGGAGGTCAACGTTACAGGGGCCTGGAAACACCATATATTTT
>TRBV7-9|TRBJ1-6|NA|NA
CASSYTGSRNSPLHF
TGTGCCAGCAGCTATACTGGGTCCCGAAATTCACCCCTCCACTTT
>TRBV12-5|TRBJ2-1|TRBD1|once
CASARQGLPSSYNEQFF
TGTGCTAGTGCCAGACAGGGGCTTCCGAGCTCCTACAATGAGCAGTTCTTC
>TRBV30|TRBJ2-7|NA|NA
CAWRLWDEQYF
TGTGCCTGGAGGCTTTGGGACGAGCAGTACTTC
>TRBV2|TRBJ1-6|NA|few
CASGQPLRGSPLHF
TGTGCCAGCGGCCAGCCCTTGCGGGGTTCACCCCTCCACTTT
>TRBV5-1|TRBJ1-3|NA|NA
CASSLASYDRYSGNTIYF
TGCGCCAGCAGCTTGGCCTCCTATGACAGATACTCTGGAAACACCATATATTTT
>TRBV30|TRBJ1-1|NA|once
CAWSGRQVWNTEAFF
TGTGCCTGGAGTGGCCGGCAGGTCTGGAACACTGAAGCTTTCTTT
>TRBV25-1|TRBJ2-7|NA|NA
CASSVDYEQYF
TGTGCCAGCAGTGTGGACTACGAGCAGTACTTC
>TRBV9|TRBJ2-3|TRBD2|once
CASSVAGGAGDTQYF
TGTGCCAGCAGCGTAGCGGGGGGGGCGGGAGATACGCAGTATTTT
>TRBV14|TRBJ1-6|NA|NA
CASSLITNSPLHF
TGTGCCAGCAGCCTCATAACTAATTCACCCCTCCACTTT
>TRBV2|TRBJ1-5|TRBD1|NA
CASGGQASSNQPQHF
TGTGCCAGCGGGGGACAGGCCTCTAGCAATCAGCCCCAGCATTTT
>TRBV14|TRBJ1-1|NA|once
CASSQQGMNTEAFF
TGTGCCAGCAGCCAACAGGGGATGAACACTGAAGCTTTCTTT
>TRBV7-8|TRBJ1-5|NA|NA
CASSSTGSNNQPQHF
TGTGCCAGCAGCTCGACAGGATCAAACAATCAGCCCCAGCATTTT
>TRBV24-1|TRBJ1-1|NA|NA
CATSAEGTLNTEAFF
TGTGCCACCAGTGCTGAAGGGACACTGAACACTGAAGCTTTCTTT
>TRBV27|TRBJ1-2|NA|NA
CASSLKGDGYTF
TGTGCCAGCAGTTTGAAGGGGGATGGCTACACCTTC
>TRBV5-1|TRBJ1-3|NA|NA
CASSSSGVESGNTIYF
TGCGCCAGCAGCTCCTCGGGGGTGGAATCTGGAAACACCATATATTTT
>TRBV7-9|TRBJ1-3|TRBD1|many
CASSGRTGHGNTIYF
TGTGCCAGCAGCGGACGGACAGGGCACGGAAACACCATATATTTT
>TRBV6-5|TRBJ2-4|NA|NA
CASSPGPAKNIQYF
TGTGCCAGCAGTCCGGGACCGGCAAAAAACATTCAGTACTTC